A single sample is the source of the 14 T cell receptor beta chains below, sequenced in a study of T cells expressing NK-cell markers. Using the 5' RACE reads, TCRdb records one entry per CDR3 protein without DNA. The table lists 200,000 to 300,000 distinct CDR3 sequences. The sequencing sample was made of blood T cells: a sorted CD56 or NKG2C T cell subset, CD4+ or CD8+ T cells, or bulk PBMC T cells (not recorded which). The receptors originated from a man aged 18 to 30 in good health.

The V gene is TRBV3-1, the J gene TRBJ1-6. This CDR3 is 15 amino acids long. Per germline, CDR1 LGHDT and CDR2 YNNKEL (reference sequence). CDR3 loop: CASSAIGGSDSPLHF. The whole variable domain, remainder taken from reference TRBV3-1 and TRBJ1-6, is DTAVSQTPKYLVTQMGNDKSIKCEQNLGHDTMYWYKQDSKKFLKIMFSYNNKELIINETVPNRFSPKSPDKAHLNLHINSLELGDSAVYFCASSAIGGSDSPLHFGNGTRLTVT.

The rearrangement links TRBV12-3 or TRBV12-4 to TRBJ2-5. The CDR3 spans 14 residues. CDR3 sequence: CASHLGGIQETQYF.

The chain has TRBV2 and TRBJ2-5; no DNA is available, so the TRBD1 call from TCRdb remains unchecked. This CDR3 spans 13 amino acids. CDR1 and CDR2 from the germline V gene are SNHLY and FYNNEI. CDR3 residues: CASAGQGGETQYF.

V and J are TRBV6-1 and TRBJ2-1; absent DNA, TCRdb's TRBD2 call cannot be checked. Germline assignment: CDR1 MNHNS and CDR2 SASEGT. CDR3 length: 16 residues. This CDR3 is CASTSLTSYSYNEQFF.

The chain employs TRBV28 and TRBJ1-5; lacking DNA, the TRBD1 call made by TCRdb goes unchecked. The germline V gene has CDR1 MDHEN and CDR2 SYDVKM. This CDR3 has 15 residues. CDR3 sequence reads: CASSLTGYSNQPQHF. The whole variable domain, remainder taken from reference TRBV28 and TRBJ1-5, is DVKVTQSSRYLVKRTGEKVFLECVQDMDHENMFWYRQDPGLGLRLIYFSYDVKMKEKGDIPEGYSVSREKKERFSLILESASTNQTSMYLCASSLTGYSNQPQHFGDGTRLSIL.

V and J are TRBV15 and TRBJ1-1. CDR1 is LNHNV and CDR2 is YYDKDF in the germline V gene (reference sequence). This CDR3 is built from 13 residues. The CDR3 here is CATSRDLNTEAFF. The full variable domain, with the rest looked up from reference TRBV15 and TRBJ1-1, is DAMVIQNPRYQVTQFGKPVTLSCSQTLNHNVMYWYQQKSSQAPKLLFHYYDKDFNNEADTPDNFQSRRPNTSFCFLDIRSPGLGDTAMYLCATSRDLNTEAFFGQGTRLTVV.

This chain links TRBV30 with TRBJ1-2; TCRdb outputs TRBD1, but without DNA this stays unchecked. Germline loops: CDR1 GTSNPN, CDR2 SVGIG (reference sequence). The CDR3 is made up of 14 amino acids. The CDR3 sequence: CAWSTLGGNYGYTF.

V gene TRBV12-3 or TRBV12-4 combines with J gene TRBJ2-1; TCRdb's D gene call, TRBD1, goes unchecked for lack of DNA. The CDR3 has 14 residues. The CDR3: CASSLGLGTNEQFF.

This chain links TRBV4-1 with TRBJ2-1. The CDR3 loop spans 15 amino acids. The germline V gene encodes CDR1 MGHRA and CDR2 YSYEKL. The CDR3 spells CASSQVIRSYNEQFF.

The chain links TRBV20-1 to TRBJ2-2; TCRdb picks TRBD1, but there is no DNA to check that call. This CDR3 region has 14 residues. Germline-derived CDR1 and CDR2 are DFQATT and SNEGSKA (reference sequence). The CDR3 spells CSAPRQGGIGELFF.

The chain has TRBV6-1 and TRBJ1-1; TCRdb names TRBD1, which stays unverified in the absence of DNA. CDR3 size: 13 residues. Germline-derived CDR1 and CDR2 are MNHNS and SASEGT. The CDR3 sequence is CASAGQGATEAFF.

The chain joins TRBV6-1 to TRBJ2-1. The CDR3 sequence is 15 residues long. Per germline, CDR1 MNHNS and CDR2 SASEGT. The CDR3 region is CATSPIFGSYNEQFF.

The chain employs TRBV6-2 or TRBV6-3 and TRBJ1-5; without DNA, the TCRdb call of TRBD1 cannot be checked. The CDR3 sequence is 18 residues long. Looked up from germline, CDR1 is MNHEY and CDR2 is SVGEGT. The CDR3 loop is CASSPTGMGLLSNQPQHF.

V gene TRBV2 combines with J gene TRBJ1-5. CDR1 and CDR2 (germline): SNHLY, FYNNEI. This CDR3 comprises 15 residues. The CDR3 loop reads CASSVEGLSNQPQHF.